The 27 T cell receptor beta chains given below trace back to one sample, sequenced in a study of graft-versus-host responses after intestinal transplantation. TCRdb's copy holds only in-frame clones and misses some; the assay was immunoSEQ multiplex PCR. The sample lists over 20,000 clones, 85% to 95% occurring once. The sample in question was PBMCs, obtained about 260 days after intestinal transplant. These receptors were taken from a human patient who received an intestinal transplant, so some T cells may come from the graft donor.

The J gene is TRBJ1-2, the V gene TRBV27; D is perhaps TRBD1 (6 bases). This CDR3 has 12 amino acids. Deletions cut 7 bases from V and 8 bases from J, with 14 bases between. The germline gives CDR1 MNHEY, CDR2 SMNVEV (reference sequence). The CDR3 is CASTTTGLGYTF. CDR3 DNA: TGTGCCAGCACCACAACAGGGCTGGGCTACACCTTC.

The rearrangement joins TRBV10-2 to TRBJ1-5; D remains ambiguous. Germline CDR1 reads WSHSY; CDR2 reads SAAADI. V dropped 0 bases and J dropped 10 bases, with 22 bases sitting between them. This CDR3 region has 17 residues. CDR3 sequence: CASSESGLTGPLSPQHF. CDR3 DNA sequence: TGCGCCAGCAGTGAGTCGGGCCTTACCGGGCCCTTGTCCCCCCAGCATTTT.

The chain uses TRBV28 and TRBJ2-7, with a weak D call TRBD2 (7 bases). The V gene's germline CDR1 is MDHEN and CDR2 SYDVKM. V lost 2 bases and J lost 7, with 12 bases in between. There are 13 residues in the CDR3. This CDR3 is CASSLAGAGEQYF. CDR3 DNA sequence: TGTGCCAGCAGTTTAGCGGGGGCGGGGGAGCAGTACTTC. The full variable domain, in which reference TRBV28 and TRBJ2-7 provide the parts outside the CDR3, is DVKVTQSSRYLVKRTGEKVFLECVQDMDHENMFWYRQDPGLGLRLIYFSYDVKMKEKGDIPEGYSVSREKKERFSLILESASTNQTSMYLCASSLAGAGEQYFGPGTRLTVT.

The chain carries TRBV19 and TRBJ2-1; D not certain. CDR3 length: 14 amino acids. Deletions cut 5 bases from V and 6 bases from J, with 14 bases between. Per germline, CDR1 LNHDA and CDR2 SQIVND (reference sequence). CDR3 sequence (DNA): TGTGCCAGTAGTTTGCGACAAATGGGCAATGAGCAGTTCTTC. Residues: CASSLRQMGNEQFF.

The genes are TRBV10-3 and TRBJ2-3, with TRBD2 identical over 11 bases. CDR3 length equals 18 residues. CDR1 is ENHRY and CDR2 is SYGVKD in the germline V gene. V was pared by 3 bases and J by 3 bases, with 11 bases of the junction left unmatched. CDR3 DNA sequence: TGTGCCATCAGTGAACTAGCGGGAGAATCTATGCGGACAGATACGCAGTATTTT. Translation gives CAISELAGESMRTDTQYF.

V gene TRBV28 combines with J gene TRBJ2-1; 9 bases are shared with TRBD1. V lost 6 bases to trimming and J lost 6 bases; unmatched junction nucleotides: 3. The CDR3 contains 13 residues. The germline V gene has CDR1 MDHEN and CDR2 SYDVKM. The DNA of the CDR3 is TGTGCCAGCAGGACAGGGGGGATCAATGAGCAGTTCTTC. Its translation: CASRTGGINEQFF. Together with reference TRBV28 and TRBJ2-1, the CDR3 gives the full variable domain: DVKVTQSSRYLVKRTGEKVFLECVQDMDHENMFWYRQDPGLGLRLIYFSYDVKMKEKGDIPEGYSVSREKKERFSLILESASTNQTSMYLCASRTGGINEQFFGPGTRLTVL.

The chain carries TRBV6-1 and TRBJ1-1; D ambiguous. From germline, CDR1 is MNHNS and CDR2 SASEGT. V lost 1 base and J lost 7, with 7 bases in between. CDR3 length: 12 amino acids. CDR3 in amino acids: CASSEVPDEAFF. The CDR3 nucleotides are TGTGCCAGCAGTGAAGTCCCAGATGAAGCTTTCTTT.

The chain is built from TRBV5-6 and TRBJ2-1; no firm D call. The CDR3 runs 14 residues. Trimming cost V 0 bases and J 7 bases, with 11 bases left between them. The germline CDR1 and CDR2 sequences are SGHDT and YYEEEE. CDR3 sequence: CASSLGLHLNEQFF. Written as DNA, the CDR3 is TGTGCCAGCAGCTTGGGACTTCACCTTAATGAGCAGTTCTTC.

This chain joins TRBV27 and TRBJ2-7; either TRBD1 or TRBD2 may fit D (6 bases each). This CDR3 is 16 amino acids long. Deletions cut 5 bases from V and 4 bases from J, with 21 bases between. The germline gives CDR1 MNHEY, CDR2 SMNVEV (reference sequence). CDR3 in DNA: TGTGCCAGCAGTACAGGGACTGATACGGCCTATTACGAGCAGTACTTC. Translation gives CASSTGTDTAYYEQYF.

The V and J genes are TRBV9 and TRBJ2-5; possibly TRBD1 or TRBD2 for D (5 bases each). The closer fit of TRBJ2-7 to the DNA end suggests the J call may be wrong. Looked up from germline, CDR1 is SGDLS and CDR2 is YYNGEE. The length of the CDR3 is 15 residues. In DNA form, the CDR3 reads TGTGCCAGCAGCCCTAGCCCTAGGGGCTCCTACGAGCAGTACTTC. Translation: CASSPSPRGSYEQYF.

This clone was recorded once. The V call is TRBV11-2, the J call TRBJ1-2; D gene unclear. The CDR3 extends over 13 amino acids. Trimming stripped 5 bases from V and 5 bases from J, with 12 bases between. The germline CDR1 and CDR2 sequences are SGHAT and FQNNGV. The CDR3 nucleotides read TGTGCCAGCAGCCTGGACGGAGAATATGGCTACACCTTC. It encodes CASSLDGEYGYTF.

The chain combines TRBV2 with TRBJ1-2; 9 bases are shared with TRBD1. Germline V gives CDR1 SNHLY, CDR2 FYNNEI. J gave up 6 bases and V 7 bases, and 12 bases lay outside the gene matches. This CDR3 comprises 15 residues. The CDR3 DNA is TGTGCCAGCATCCCGGGACAGGGTTTTTCTGATGGCTACACCTTC. It codes for CASIPGQGFSDGYTF. Full variable domain (remainder filled in from reference TRBV2 and TRBJ1-2): EPEVTQTPSHQVTQMGQEVILRCVPISNHLYFYWYRQILGQKVEFLVSFYNNEISEKSEIFDDQFSVERPDGSNFTLKIRSTKLEDSAMYFCASIPGQGFSDGYTFGSGTRLTVV.

The chain carries TRBV6-1 and TRBJ2-1, with a tentative D call TRBD2 (6 bases). Germline V gives CDR1 MNHNS, CDR2 SASEGT. This CDR3 contains 15 residues. V was pared by 2 bases and J by 4 bases, with 12 bases between. CDR3 sequence (DNA): TGTGCCAGCAGTGAATACGCCGGGAGATACAATGAGCAGTTCTTC. This translates into CASSEYAGRYNEQFF.

The gene calls are TRBV6-6 and TRBJ2-7; 11 nucleotides match TRBD2. Trimming cost V 5 bases and J 1 base; bases outside gene matches: 7. The germline gives CDR1 MNHNY, CDR2 SVGAGI (reference sequence). CDR3 length equals 16 residues. The CDR3 DNA reads as TGTGCCAGCAGTAAATCAGGGACTAGCGGATCCTACGAGCAGTACTTC. Translated: CASSKSGTSGSYEQYF.

The chain carries TRBV5-6 and TRBJ2-7; no clear D gene. The CDR3 loop spans 12 amino acids. V was clipped by 2 bases and J by 0 bases, with 3 bases between them. Germline V gene data show CDR1 as SGHDT and CDR2 as YYEEEE. The CDR3 is CASSLSSYEQYF. CDR3 bases: TGTGCCAGCAGCTTAAGCTCCTACGAGCAGTACTTC.

The rearrangement uses TRBV2 and TRBJ2-7; 7 bases match TRBD1. The CDR3 runs 15 residues. Germline loops: CDR1 SNHLY, CDR2 FYNNEI. V shed 8 bases and J 3 bases; nucleotides not matched to a gene: 13. DNA for the CDR3: TGTGCCAGCTCACAAACCGGGACAGACATCTACGAGCAGTACTTC. It specifies CASSQTGTDIYEQYF.

This chain links TRBV19 with TRBJ2-6; 9 bases line up with TRBD1. The CDR3 has 19 amino acids. Germline V gene sequence: CDR1 LNHDA, CDR2 SQIVND (reference sequence). J gave up 0 bases and V 7 bases, and 13 bases lay outside the gene matches. The CDR3 reads CASTTRRDREFSGANVLTF. The CDR3 coding sequence is TGTGCCAGTACTACCCGTCGGGACAGGGAGTTCTCTGGGGCCAACGTCCTGACTTTC.

V gene TRBV28 combines with J gene TRBJ2-7, with 9 bases fitting TRBD1. Germline V gene lookup returns CDR1 MDHEN and CDR2 SYDVKM. This CDR3 comprises 15 residues. J was trimmed by 2 bases and V by 5 bases; bases with no gene match: 7. CDR3 sequence reads: CASSPHRTGAYEQYF. CDR3 nucleotides: TGTGCCAGCAGTCCCCATAGGACAGGGGCCTACGAGCAGTACTTC.

The gene calls are TRBV6-5 and TRBJ2-7, with 8 bases fitting TRBD1. The CDR3 runs 14 residues. The V gene end was trimmed by 5 bases and the J gene end by 6 bases; junction bases not matched to a gene: 9. Per germline, CDR1 MNHEY and CDR2 SVGAGI. CDR3 residues: CASSEDVTGGEQYF. The CDR3 DNA reads TGTGCCAGCAGTGAAGATGTAACAGGGGGCGAGCAGTACTTC.

The chain couples TRBV29-1 to TRBJ2-7; D is uncertain. With 4 bases removed from V and 2 bases from J, the gap between germline ends came to 9 bases. The CDR3 loop spans 12 amino acids. The germline V gene encodes CDR1 SQVTM and CDR2 ANQGSEA. The DNA of the CDR3 is TGCAGCGTTGTTTCTTCTCCCTACGAGCAGTACTTC. This translates into CSVVSSPYEQYF.

The rearrangement joins TRBV7-9 to TRBJ1-1; 9 nucleotides match TRBD1. V shed 5 bases, J shed 5 bases, and the junction held 15 bases outside the gene matches. The germline V gene encodes CDR1 SEHNR and CDR2 FQNEAQ (reference sequence). The CDR3 runs 17 residues. The chain's CDR3 is CASSPQADRGSRTEAFF. The CDR3 coding sequence is TGTGCCAGCAGCCCCCAGGCGGACAGGGGATCGAGGACTGAAGCTTTCTTT.

V is TRBV30 and J is TRBJ1-1; D gene uncertain. This CDR3 spans 10 amino acids. CDR1 GTSNPN and CDR2 SVGIG come from the germline V gene (reference sequence). V shed 1 base and J shed 11 bases, with 8 bases lying between them. CDR3 in amino acids: CAWSEISAFF. CDR3 nucleotides: TGTGCCTGGAGTGAGATAAGTGCTTTCTTT.

This sequence joins TRBV19 and TRBJ1-2, with TRBD1 matching 10 bases. The CDR3 sequence is 12 residues long. From germline, CDR1 is LNHDA and CDR2 SQIVND (reference sequence). With V trimmed by 10 bases and J by 5 bases, 4 bases remained unmatched. CDR3 sequence: CATRDRGYGYTF. Written as DNA, the CDR3 is TGTGCCACCAGGGACAGGGGATATGGCTACACCTTC.

J is TRBJ2-1 and V is TRBV28; D perhaps matches TRBD2 (5 bases). Trimming took off 3 bases at V and 7 bases at J, with 13 bases between the two ends. Germline V gene data show CDR1 as MDHEN and CDR2 as SYDVKM. This CDR3 is built from 14 residues. Here the CDR3 DNA reads TGTGCCAGCAGTTTTGCGGAGGTGAGGAATGAGCAGTTCTTC. It encodes CASSFAEVRNEQFF.

The chain uses TRBV11-3 and TRBJ2-1; maybe TRBD2 (5 bases). The CDR3 extends over 13 amino acids. Germline-derived CDR1 and CDR2 are SGHNT and YENEEA. V lost 8 bases to trimming and J lost 4 bases, with 12 bases between them. CDR3 nucleotides: TGTGCCAGCGAGGCGAGCGGTTACAATGAGCAGTTCTTC. Amino acid sequence: CASEASGYNEQFF.

CDR3 residues: CASSQPGTGMYEQYF. The CDR3, as DNA: TGTGCCAGCAGCCAGCCCGGGACAGGGATGTACGAGCAGTACTTC. The genes are TRBV28 and TRBJ2-7; 9 nucleotides agree with TRBD1. Germline trimming cut 6 bases from V and 4 bases from J; bases unmatched to any gene: 10. Germline CDR1 reads MDHEN; CDR2 reads SYDVKM. This CDR3 comprises 15 residues.

Comments on this clone: At one end, the junction sequence differs from germline, possibly due to a read error. CDR3: CATSGDRQGLNEKLFF. In DNA, the CDR3 is TGTGCCACCAGCGGAGACAGACAGGGTCTTAATGAAAAACTGTTTTTT. This rearrangement joins TRBV15 to TRBJ1-4; 7 nucleotides agree with TRBD1. The CDR3 is 16 amino acids. Germline CDR1 LNHNV, CDR2 YYDKDF (reference sequence).